Below are 9 T cell receptor beta chains sequenced from a single sample in a study of blood T cells in healthy people across ages. A second 7 to 11 cycle PCR used barcoded and J-beta primers. TCRdb reprocessed the 5' RACE reads via MiXCR and lists one record per CDR3 protein. The sample lists 600,000 to 800,000 distinct CDR3 sequences; 20% to 25% were seen once. Sequencing was performed on blood. The receptors stem from a man in his 70s in good health.

This clonotype has more than one count but fewer than ten. The rearrangement links TRBV5-1 to TRBJ1-4; no clear D gene. The length of the CDR3 is 15 residues. Germline CDR1 reads SGHRS; CDR2 reads YFSETQ. Trimming cost V 0 bases and J 8 bases, with 14 bases left between them. The CDR3 is CASSLALGLREKLFF. CDR3 coding DNA: TGCGCCAGCAGCTTGGCACTCGGTCTTAGAGAAAAACTGTTTTTT.

CDR3 DNA: TGTGCCAGCAGCCAAACCATAGCGGGATTACTCAACTACGAGCAGTACTTC. This translates into CASSQTIAGLLNYEQYF. The V call is TRBV3-1, the J call TRBJ2-7; 8 nucleotides line up with TRBD2. From germline, CDR1 is LGHDT and CDR2 YNNKEL (reference sequence). The CDR3 runs 17 residues. The V segment lost 2 bases and the J segment 3 bases; nucleotides outside the gene matches: 12.

V usage is TRBV3-1 and J usage is TRBJ2-5; D gene unclear. Germline loops: CDR1 LGHDT, CDR2 YNNKEL (reference sequence). This CDR3 has 13 residues. V was trimmed by 1 base and J by 4 bases, leaving 7 bases between them. CDR3 residues: CASSQADPETQYF. CDR3 nucleotide sequence: TGTGCCAGCAGCCAAGCGGATCCAGAGACCCAGTACTTC.

This clonotype was seen a handful of times. The rearrangement links TRBV6-5 to TRBJ2-5, with D possibly TRBD2 on 5 matching bases. Germline V lookup: CDR1 MNHEY, CDR2 SVGAGI. Trimming shortened V by 5 bases and J by 2 bases, and 15 bases separated the two germline ends. CDR3 length equals 15 residues. CDR3 nucleotides: TGTGCCAGCAGTCCTCCGGGTCGGGGACAAGAGACCCAGTACTTC. It codes for CASSPPGRGQETQYF.

The table lists this clonotype with a few counts. The rearrangement links TRBV7-8 to TRBJ2-5; a possible D gene is TRBD2 (5 bases). Judging by the DNA end, TRBJ2-7 fits better; the J call may be wrong. Germline V lookup: CDR1 SGHVS, CDR2 FQNEAQ. This CDR3 has 13 residues. The CDR3 DNA is TGTGCCAGCAGCCGAGTCGAGGGCTACGAGCAGTACTTC. It yields the protein CASSRVEGYEQYF.

The chain couples TRBV5-1 to TRBJ1-1, with a possible D match to TRBD1 (5 bases). Between the trimmed V and J ends, which lost 2 bases and 0 bases, there was a span of 17 bases. The CDR3 has 17 amino acids. CDR1 is SGHRS and CDR2 is YFSETQ in the germline V gene. The CDR3 sequence: CASSFGGPTVMNTEAFF. CDR3 DNA: TGCGCCAGCAGCTTCGGGGGTCCCACCGTCATGAACACTGAAGCTTTCTTT.

This chain connects TRBV20-1 to TRBJ2-5, with 7 positions matching TRBD1. Germline CDR1 and CDR2: DFQATT and SNEGSKA (reference sequence). The junction had 4 bases not matched to a gene; V was cut back by 7 bases and J by 2 bases. The CDR3 has 12 amino acids. The CDR3 region has the DNA TGCAGTGGTAGGACAGGACAAGAGACCCAGTACTTC. This translates into CSGRTGQETQYF.

The chain carries TRBV12-3 or TRBV12-4 and TRBJ2-5; unclear D gene. The DNA end is more similar to TRBJ2-7, so the J call may be wrong. The length of the CDR3 is 12 residues. The CDR3 region is CASSLLLLEQYF. In DNA form, the CDR3 reads TGTGCCAGCAGTTTACTCCTTCTCGAGCAGTACTTC.

The J gene is TRBJ2-1, the V gene TRBV20-1; TRBD1 or TRBD2 may be the D gene (5 bases each). The CDR3 spans 13 residues. With 3 bases removed from V and 3 bases from J, the gap between germline ends came to 9 bases. Germline CDR1 is DFQATT and CDR2 is SNEGSKA (reference sequence). As DNA, the CDR3 is TGCAGTGCTAGGGGACGGAACTACAATGAGCAGTTCTTC. Protein: CSARGRNYNEQFF.